The rows below give T cell receptor beta chains drawn from one sample of a study of OX40 agonist ivuxolimab in advanced cancers. The data were produced by immunoSEQ multiplex PCR, yet TCRdb's version contains in-frame clones alone and is incomplete. The sample consists of roughly 93,000 clones, approximately 90% of them appearing once. The sample consisted of CD4+ or CD8+ T cells sorted from blood, taken in a trial of the OX40 agonist ivuxolimab. These receptors came from an adult with an advanced solid tumor such as melanoma, head and neck, liver or kidney cancer. Both conserved end residues are trimmed from each CDR3. The order of the fields is clone size, J gene, V gene, CDR3 protein. A clone size is listed for some rows: how often the clone was seen (once, few, many), or a class if it is expanded.

clone size: -
J gene: TRBJ2-2
V gene: TRBV30
CDR3 protein: AWSPPGRTGELF

clone size: -
J gene: TRBJ1-1
V gene: TRBV7-2
CDR3 protein: ASSLGQNTEAF

clone size: -
J gene: TRBJ2-3
V gene: TRBV19
CDR3 protein: ASSIQTEDTQY

clone size: -
J gene: TRBJ2-1
V gene: TRBV9
CDR3 protein: ASSVSRWDEQF

clone size: -
J gene: TRBJ1-3
V gene: TRBV29-1
CDR3 protein: SAGPSGVSGNTIY

clone size: -
J gene: TRBJ2-3
V gene: TRBV9
CDR3 protein: ASSVATAGGRQDTQY

clone size: -
J gene: TRBJ1-5
V gene: TRBV19
CDR3 protein: ASSIEGPPQH

clone size: -
J gene: TRBJ1-1
V gene: TRBV10-3
CDR3 protein: AIRASLQGGTEAF

clone size: -
J gene: TRBJ2-2
V gene: TRBV19
CDR3 protein: ATKRGDTGELF

clone size: once
J gene: TRBJ2-1
V gene: TRBV7-3
CDR3 protein: ATSPGQFYNEQF

clone size: -
J gene: TRBJ2-5
V gene: TRBV7-6
CDR3 protein: ASSSITPGQQETQY

clone size: -
J gene: TRBJ2-7
V gene: TRBV2
CDR3 protein: ASSEFRGMGEQY

clone size: -
J gene: TRBJ2-7
V gene: TRBV6-1
CDR3 protein: ASSLNREQQY

clone size: -
J gene: TRBJ2-5
V gene: TRBV7-6
CDR3 protein: ASSQKGGTQY

clone size: -
J gene: TRBJ2-1
V gene: TRBV4-1
CDR3 protein: ASSQEGVRNNEQF

clone size: -
J gene: TRBJ2-3
V gene: TRBV5-1
CDR3 protein: ASSRPGAGGSTDTQY

clone size: -
J gene: TRBJ2-3
V gene: TRBV7-8
CDR3 protein: ASSLGGTDTQY

clone size: -
J gene: TRBJ2-1
V gene: TRBV5-4
CDR3 protein: ASSPGLGVAHNEQF

clone size: -
J gene: TRBJ1-1
V gene: TRBV7-2
CDR3 protein: ASSLDRSNTEAF

clone size: -
J gene: TRBJ2-3
V gene: TRBV30
CDR3 protein: AWNRLAGAGSTDTQY

clone size: -
J gene: TRBJ2-7
V gene: TRBV19
CDR3 protein: ASSIKDRGFHEQY

clone size: -
J gene: TRBJ2-7
V gene: TRBV5-1
CDR3 protein: ASTTGGIDEQY

clone size: -
J gene: TRBJ2-2
V gene: TRBV29-1
CDR3 protein: SVRDRDSQGYPGELF

clone size: -
J gene: TRBJ2-7
V gene: TRBV30
CDR3 protein: AWSVKGPSSYEQY

clone size: once
J gene: TRBJ2-3
V gene: TRBV13
CDR3 protein: ASRRRGGGTDTQY

clone size: -
J gene: TRBJ2-3
V gene: TRBV5-1
CDR3 protein: ASSLGTSADTQY

clone size: -
J gene: TRBJ2-2
V gene: TRBV9
CDR3 protein: ASSVVGTGELF

clone size: -
J gene: TRBJ1-1
V gene: TRBV5-4
CDR3 protein: ASSRSKNTEAF

clone size: -
J gene: TRBJ2-1
V gene: TRBV19
CDR3 protein: ASSIDLLAGGYNEQF

clone size: -
J gene: TRBJ2-4
V gene: TRBV30
CDR3 protein: AWSVQGDIQY

clone size: -
J gene: TRBJ2-5
V gene: TRBV5-1
CDR3 protein: ASSKGAQETQY

clone size: -
J gene: TRBJ1-2
V gene: TRBV30
CDR3 protein: AWSGGLANYGYT

clone size: -
J gene: TRBJ2-5
V gene: TRBV2
CDR3 protein: ASTEARQGQETQY